This TCR beta chain was captured by sequencing in a study of response to subunit inactivated influenza vaccine. The CDR3 is 13 residues long. The germline gives CDR1 SGHVS, CDR2 FQNEAQ. The ends lost 8 bases at V and 3 bases at J; junction bases unmatched: 4. Notes on the study in general: Every seasonal influenza vaccination brings in few new T cells, the authors suggested.

TCRdb analysed the RT-PCR reads with MiXCR anew, one entry per CDR3 protein. The table records more than 450,000 distinct CDR3 sequences, 12% of them present only once. This clonotype was detected many times. Its antigen is not identified. This chain joins TRBV7-8 and TRBJ1-5; 7 bases agree with TRBD1. The sample here was PBMCs from blood, taken on the day of vaccination. The origin of this receptor is a man aged 50-59 years who received an inactivated influenza vaccine. The CDR3 region is CASSTGVNQPQHF. The CDR3 coding sequence is TGTGCCAGCTCTACAGGGGTCAATCAGCCCCAGCATTTT.